This passage covers 25 T cell receptor beta chains from one sample sequenced in a study of T-cell memory formation after mild COVID-19 (dated by TCRdb to about 2021). Library preparation used 5' RACE. Data came from an Illumina NovaSeq 6000. The raw public reads went through TCRdb reprocessing: fastp at Q25, MiXCR clone calling, in-frame beta chains kept. Rows are unified per CDR3 protein, each entry keeping the most common DNA and genes. This sample gives 120,000 to 150,000 distinct CDR3 sequences in total; about 5.7% of them show up just once. The ten biggest clones cover approximately 2% of the sample. Input material: PBMCs or a T cell subset sorted from them (not recorded which). These receptors all stem from an adult woman who had mild COVID-19 (a few samples of this study predate the infection). The sample titles of this study are shuffled in the database, so cell type and time point are left out; the donor was told from shared clones.

CDR3 residues: CSVGQTTNYGYTF. In DNA form, the CDR3 reads TGCAGCGTAGGACAGACAACTAACTATGGCTACACCTTC. The V and J genes are TRBV29-1 and TRBJ1-2, with D possibly matching TRBD1 (6 bases). Germline CDR1 reads SQVTM; CDR2 reads ANQGSEA. The ends were cut back, 6 bases at V and 0 bases at J, with 11 bases in the middle. This CDR3 comprises 13 residues.

The sample holds many counts of this clonotype. The V and J genes are TRBV12-3 or TRBV12-4 and TRBJ2-6, with D perhaps TRBD1 or TRBD2 (5 bases each). The length of the CDR3 is 17 residues. Trimming removed 1 base from V and 2 bases from J, with 12 bases in between. The CDR3 nucleotides are TGTGCCAGCAGTTTAGTGAGGTTGGGACCTGGGGCCAACGTCCTGACTTTC. Translated: CASSLVRLGPGANVLTF.

The V and J genes are TRBV2 and TRBJ2-1, with D tentatively TRBD1 (5 bases). The germline V and J ends were trimmed by 4 bases and 5 bases, with 12 bases remaining between them. Germline V gene data show CDR1 as SNHLY and CDR2 as FYNNEI. CDR3 length: 14 residues. The CDR3 bases are TGTGCCAGCAGTGCGTACGTGGGGCACAATGAGCAGTTCTTC. Translated: CASSAYVGHNEQFF.

There are many counts of this clonotype. The chain employs TRBV7-2 and TRBJ1-2; D not resolved. With 4 bases removed from V and 3 bases from J, the gap between germline ends came to 9 bases. Germline V gene lookup returns CDR1 SGHTA and CDR2 FQGNSA. The CDR3 has 13 amino acids. Written as DNA, the CDR3 is TGTGCCAGCAGCTACAGACGGGACTATGGCTACACCTTC. The encoded protein is CASSYRRDYGYTF.

This clonotype was counted many times. The chain uses TRBV21-1 and TRBJ2-1; the table names TRBD1, a call not compared with the DNA. TRBV21-1 is a known pseudogene. The CDR3 length is 17 residues. The CDR3 here is CASRSGTRTASYNEQFF. Here the CDR3 DNA reads TGTGCCAGCCGGAGTGGGACCCGGACAGCCTCCTACAATGAGCAGTTCTTC.

This clonotype has only a few counts. The chain joins TRBV5-1 to TRBJ2-7; either TRBD1 or TRBD2 may supply D (5 bases each). This CDR3 contains 14 residues. Germline CDR1 reads SGHRS; CDR2 reads YFSETQ. Trimming shortened V by 2 bases and J by 3 bases, and 12 bases separated the two germline ends. The CDR3 DNA follows: TGCGCCAGCAGCTTATACGGGGCCAGCTACGAGCAGTACTTC. It yields the protein CASSLYGASYEQYF. The full variable domain, its missing parts supplied by reference TRBV5-1 and TRBJ2-7, is KAGVTQTPRYLIKTRGQQVTLSCSPISGHRSVSWYQQTPGQGLQFLFEYFSETQRNKGNFPGRFSGRQFSNSRSEMNVSTLELGDSALYLCASSLYGASYEQYFGPGTRLTVT.

This chain connects TRBV27 to TRBJ2-5; the D is unclear. Germline loops: CDR1 MNHEY, CDR2 SMNVEV (reference sequence). V was clipped by 9 bases and J by 3 bases, with 14 bases between them. This CDR3 is 13 amino acids long. CDR3 DNA sequence: TGTGCCAGTACCGACCCCAATAAAGAGACCCAGTACTTC. It encodes CASTDPNKETQYF.

This clonotype was recorded many times. The genes are TRBV28 and TRBJ2-5; 8 bases map to TRBD1. The CDR3 spans 15 residues. The V and J ends lost 2 bases and 5 bases, in that order; junction bases with no gene match: 7. The germline V gene has CDR1 MDHEN and CDR2 SYDVKM. CDR3 residues: CASSLHRDRWETQYF. The CDR3 nucleotides are TGTGCCAGCAGTTTACACCGGGACAGGTGGGAGACCCAGTACTTC.

This clonotype showed up just a few times. This sequence joins TRBV6-6 and TRBJ1-2, with D maybe TRBD1 (5 bases). Trimming took 4 bases from V and 8 from J, leaving 14 bases between them. The CDR3 contains 13 residues. Germline V CDR1 and CDR2: MNHNY, SVGAGI (reference sequence). DNA for the CDR3: TGTGCCAGCAGTTCTCAGGTGGGGCTGGGCTACACCTTC. The encoded protein is CASSSQVGLGYTF.

The rearrangement joins TRBV6-1 to TRBJ2-5, with D unresolved. The V end was cut by 1 base, the J end by 0 bases, with 6 bases between. Germline V lookup: CDR1 MNHNS, CDR2 SASEGT. The CDR3 loop spans 14 amino acids. The chain's CDR3 is CASSEGLYQETQYF. Here the CDR3 DNA reads TGTGCCAGCAGTGAAGGATTGTACCAAGAGACCCAGTACTTC.

This clonotype was detected a few times. The chain recombines TRBV7-3 with TRBJ2-3; 8 bases align to TRBD1. The V segment lost 5 bases and the J segment 2 bases; nucleotides outside the gene matches: 9. Germline V gene data show CDR1 as SGHTA and CDR2 as FQGTGA. This CDR3 comprises 16 residues. The CDR3 bases are TGTGCCAGCAGCAACACAGGGGGTTCTTACACAGATACGCAGTATTTT. It translates to CASSNTGGSYTDTQYF.

This clonotype showed up just a few times. This chain uses TRBV6-6 with TRBJ2-3, with D unclear. Germline CDR1 and CDR2: MNHNY and SVGAGI (reference sequence). The CDR3 runs to 13 residues. V gave up 2 bases and J gave up 3 bases, with 6 bases separating them. Written as DNA, the CDR3 is TGTGCCAGCAGTTACCCCGGGACAGATACGCAGTATTTT. Translated: CASSYPGTDTQYF.

This clonotype was detected only a few times. V usage is TRBV11-2 and J usage is TRBJ1-2; TRBD1 aligns across 7 bases. V was pared by 7 bases and J by 6 bases, with 8 bases of the junction left unmatched. The CDR3 is made up of 13 amino acids. From germline, CDR1 is SGHAT and CDR2 FQNNGV. CDR3: CASTRQGPNGYTF. The DNA for the CDR3 is TGTGCCAGCACCCGACAGGGACCAAATGGCTACACCTTC.

This clonotype was seen only a few times. The V call is TRBV11-3, the J call TRBJ1-1, with 7 bases lining up with TRBD1. The CDR3 has 17 amino acids. The J segment lost 1 base and the V segment lost 1 base, leaving 9 bases of the junction unmatched. From germline, CDR1 is SGHNT and CDR2 YENEEA. In DNA, the CDR3 is TGTGCCAGCAGCTTAGCGGGGTGGGGACAGAAGAACACTGAAGCTTTCTTT. This sequence encodes CASSLAGWGQKNTEAFF.

This clonotype was seen ten or more times. The chain combines TRBV7-2 with TRBJ1-4; D not certain. Germline V gene lookup returns CDR1 SGHTA and CDR2 FQGNSA. The CDR3 runs to 14 residues. Trimming took off 3 bases at V and 4 bases at J, with 9 bases between the two ends. DNA of the CDR3: TGTGCCAGCAGCTTTTCGGGGAATAATGAAAAACTGTTTTTT. Protein sequence: CASSFSGNNEKLFF.

The J gene is TRBJ1-1, the V gene TRBV12-3 or TRBV12-4; D gene ambiguous. The V end was cut by 5 bases, the J end by 3 bases, with 13 bases between. The CDR3 contains 14 residues. In nucleotides, the CDR3 is TGTGCCAGCAGTGTAGGTGGATCCGACACTGAAGCTTTCTTT. Its translation is CASSVGGSDTEAFF.

This clonotype was recorded at least ten times. V gene TRBV5-6 combines with J gene TRBJ1-1; 8 nucleotides align to TRBD1. CDR3 length: 17 amino acids. The junction had 8 bases not matched to a gene; V was cut back by 0 bases and J by 1 base. The germline CDR1 and CDR2 sequences are SGHDT and YYEEEE. The CDR3 region has the DNA TGTGCCAGCAGCTTGGTGGCAGGGGGCTTGAAGAACACTGAAGCTTTCTTT. This encodes CASSLVAGGLKNTEAFF.

This clonotype came up many times. The chain has TRBV10-3 and TRBJ2-4; no firm D call. Germline assignment: CDR1 ENHRY and CDR2 SYGVKD. This CDR3 contains 17 residues. Trimming took off 0 bases at V and 1 base at J, with 13 bases between the two ends. CDR3 sequence reads: CAISESTLRVAKNIQYF. CDR3 DNA sequence: TGTGCCATCAGTGAGTCGACTCTTCGGGTGGCCAAAAACATTCAGTACTTC.

On this clonotype itself: The germline gene is not matched at one end of the junction; a read error may be the cause. V is TRBV3-1 and J is TRBJ1-4; D remains ambiguous. The CDR3 totals 15 residues. Germline-derived CDR1 and CDR2 are LGHDT and YNNKEL (reference sequence). CDR3 loop: CASSQERGTKEKLFF. CDR3 DNA: TGTGCCAGCAGCCAAGAGCGGGGAACTAAGGAAAAACTGTTTTTT. The full variable domain, rest sourced from reference TRBV3-1 and TRBJ1-4, is DTAVSQTPKYLVTQMGNDKSIKCEQNLGHDTMYWYKQDSKKFLKIMFSYNNKELIINETVPNRFSPKSPDKAHLNLHINSLELGDSAVYFCASSQERGTKEKLFFGSGTQLSVL.

This chain's CDR3 is CASSRGTRPYEQYF. CDR3 bases: TGTGCCAGCAGTCGCGGGACTAGACCCTACGAGCAGTACTTC. V usage is TRBV27 and J usage is TRBJ2-7; 8 nucleotides line up with TRBD2. J lost 2 bases, V lost 5 bases, and 5 bases had no gene match. Germline V CDR1 and CDR2: MNHEY, SMNVEV (reference sequence). This CDR3 spans 14 amino acids.

The chain uses TRBV3-1 and TRBJ1-2, with a possible D match to TRBD1 (5 bases). Looked up from germline, CDR1 is LGHDT and CDR2 is YNNKEL (reference sequence). The V end was cut by 0 bases, the J end by 5 bases, with 10 bases between. This CDR3 contains 14 residues. The CDR3 nucleotides read TGTGCCAGCAGCCAAGAGGCAGGGAGGTATGGCTACACCTTC. Translated, it gives CASSQEAGRYGYTF.

This clonotype was recorded a few times. The chain links TRBV2 to TRBJ2-7; no clear D. In germline, CDR1 is SNHLY, CDR2 FYNNEI. The V end lost 4 bases, the J end lost 0 bases, and 7 bases lay between the germline ends. The CDR3 is 13 amino acids. The DNA for the CDR3 is TGTGCCAGCAGTGGCGTCACCTCCTACGAGCAGTACTTC. It specifies CASSGVTSYEQYF.

This clonotype appeared many times. The chain couples TRBV24-1 to TRBJ2-1; D remains unclear. Germline V lookup: CDR1 KGHDR, CDR2 SFDVKD. V lost 7 bases to trimming and J lost 8 bases, with 17 bases between them. CDR3 length equals 14 residues. CDR3 bases: TGTGCCACCAGCGGCCCGGGTCGATGGGATGAGCAGTTCTTC. The encoded protein is CATSGPGRWDEQFF.

This clonotype was detected ten times or more. The chain has TRBV3-2 and TRBJ1-3; TRBD1, the table's D call, was not compared with the DNA. TRBV3-2 represents a pseudogene. The CDR3 spans 17 residues. The CDR3, as DNA: TGTGCCAGCAGCGGTTACAGGAGGATCTTCTCTGGAAACACCATATATTTT. Translation: CASSGYRRIFSGNTIYF.

This clonotype was seen ten or more times. The rearrangement uses TRBV5-1 and TRBJ1-1; D is perhaps TRBD1 (5 bases). This CDR3 contains 12 residues. Trimming cost V 4 bases and J 8 bases, with 12 bases left between them. Germline CDR1 reads SGHRS; CDR2 reads YFSETQ. CDR3 region: CASSGQGDEAFF. CDR3 sequence (DNA): TGCGCCAGCAGCGGGCAGGGAGACGAAGCTTTCTTT.